This note documents a single T cell receptor beta chain sequence. The age range of participants was roughly 18 to 90 years, with residence in fewer than 25 US areas. This sample was taken from a study of blood T cell repertoires in COVID-19. As for the study in general: The study drew acute and convalescent COVID-19 samples from the United States, Italy and Spain. In each case, the material was cDNA or gDNA derived from T cells, B-cell-depleted T cells, or PBMCs.

Profiling relied on immunoSEQ multiplex PCR, and the TCRdb table lists in-frame clones only, not all of them. The sample consists of approximately 200,000 clones, about nine tenths of them appearing once. The CDR3 covers 13 residues. V shed 0 bases and J shed 7 bases, with 10 bases lying between them. Per the germline V gene, CDR1 is MNHEY and CDR2 is SVGEGT. The rearrangement links TRBV6-2 or TRBV6-3 to TRBJ2-7, with D perhaps matching TRBD2 (6 bases). This sequence was found in a woman aged 25 to 45 who had recovered from COVID-19. Sequencing was done on a sample of PBMCs or T cells enriched from blood (not recorded which). The CDR3 region has the DNA TGTGCCAGCAGTTACTCCCGGGGGAGGGAGCAGTACTTC. It codes for CASSYSRGREQYF.